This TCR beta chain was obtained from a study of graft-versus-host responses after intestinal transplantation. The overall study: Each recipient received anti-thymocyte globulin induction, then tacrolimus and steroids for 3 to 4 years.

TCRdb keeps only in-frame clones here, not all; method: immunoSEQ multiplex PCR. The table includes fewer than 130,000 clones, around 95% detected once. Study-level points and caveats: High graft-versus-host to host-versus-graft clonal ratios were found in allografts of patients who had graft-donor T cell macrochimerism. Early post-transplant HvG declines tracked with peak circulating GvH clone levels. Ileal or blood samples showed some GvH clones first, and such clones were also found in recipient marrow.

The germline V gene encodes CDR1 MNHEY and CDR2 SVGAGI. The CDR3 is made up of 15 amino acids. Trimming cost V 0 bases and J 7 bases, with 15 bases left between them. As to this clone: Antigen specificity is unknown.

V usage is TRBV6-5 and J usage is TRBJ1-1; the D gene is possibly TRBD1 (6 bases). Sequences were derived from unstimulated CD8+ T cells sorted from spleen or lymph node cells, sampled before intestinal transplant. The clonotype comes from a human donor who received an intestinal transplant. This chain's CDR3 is CASSYSITGPFEAFF. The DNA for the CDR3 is TGTGCCAGCAGTTACTCGATTACAGGGCCATTTGAAGCTTTCTTT.